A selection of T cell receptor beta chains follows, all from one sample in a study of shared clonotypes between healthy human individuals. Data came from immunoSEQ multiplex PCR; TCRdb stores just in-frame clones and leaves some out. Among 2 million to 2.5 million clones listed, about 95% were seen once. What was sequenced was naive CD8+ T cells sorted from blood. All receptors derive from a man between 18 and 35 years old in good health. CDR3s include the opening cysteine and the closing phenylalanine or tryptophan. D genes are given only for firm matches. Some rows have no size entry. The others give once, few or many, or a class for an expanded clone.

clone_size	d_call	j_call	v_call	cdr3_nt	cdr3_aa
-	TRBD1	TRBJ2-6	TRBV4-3	TGCGCCAGCAGCCAAGAGAGACAGGGGACCTCTGGGGCCAACGTCCTGACTTTC	CASSQERQGTSGANVLTF
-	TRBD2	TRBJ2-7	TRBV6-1	TGTGCCAGCAATCCCACTAGCGCTAGCTCCTACGAGCAGTACTTC	CASNPTSASSYEQYF
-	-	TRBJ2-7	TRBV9	TGTGCCAGCAGCATGACTTCTTCCCCCTACGAGCAGTACTTC	CASSMTSSPYEQYF
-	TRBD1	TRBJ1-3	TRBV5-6	TGTGCCAGCAGCTGGGGGACAGGGGCGATTGGAAACACCATATATTTT	CASSWGTGAIGNTIYF
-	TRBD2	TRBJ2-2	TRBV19	TGTGCCAGTAGTTCAAAAACGACGGGGGGCACGACTAGCGGGAGGTCCGGGGAGCTGTTTTTT	CASSSKTTGGTTSGRSGELFF
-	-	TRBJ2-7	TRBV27	TGTGCCAGCAGTTCGGACATACTATACGAGCAGTACTTC	CASSSDILYEQYF
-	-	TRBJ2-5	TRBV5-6	TGTGCCAGCAGCTTGGGCGGGGCCGGCGGTGAGACCCAGTACTTC	CASSLGGAGGETQYF
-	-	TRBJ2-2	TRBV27	TGTGCCAGCAGTGAACGACAAGTTCCGAACACCGGGGAGCTGTTTTTT	CASSERQVPNTGELFF
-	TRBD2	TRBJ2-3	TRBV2	TGTGCCAGCAGCCAAGTTAGCGGGGGCAGCACAGATACGCAGTATTTT	CASSQVSGGSTDTQYF
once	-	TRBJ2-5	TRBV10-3	TGTGCCATCAGTTTAAAGCCCGGGATCGAAGAGACCCAGTACTTC	CAISLKPGIEETQYF
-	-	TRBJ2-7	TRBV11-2	TGTGCCAGCAGCCTAGAACAGGGTCTGGGAGAGCAGTACTTC	CASSLEQGLGEQYF
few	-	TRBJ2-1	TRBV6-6	TGTGCCAGCAGTCCGCATAAAGATGAGCAGTTCTTC	CASSPHKDEQFF
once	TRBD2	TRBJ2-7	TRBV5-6	TGTGCCAGCAGCTTTAGCGGGAGAAGTTACGAGCAGTACTTC	CASSFSGRSYEQYF
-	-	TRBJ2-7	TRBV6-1	TGTGCCAGCAGTGAAGCCCACACCTACTTC	CASSEAHTYF
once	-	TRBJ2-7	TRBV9	TGTGCCAGCAGCGTCGGATCCAGCGGAAACTACGAGCAGTACTTC	CASSVGSSGNYEQYF
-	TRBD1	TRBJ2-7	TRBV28	TGTGCCAGCAGTTTTAGGGGGCGCCTCGGATACGAGCAGTACTTC	CASSFRGRLGYEQYF
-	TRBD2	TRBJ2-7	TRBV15	TGTGCCACCAGCAGTAGCGGGCGGACCTACGAGCAGTACTTC	CATSSSGRTYEQYF
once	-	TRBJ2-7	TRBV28	TGTGCCAGCAGTACTCCTCTCTTGGGGCTAGCCTCCGAGCAGTACTTC	CASSTPLLGLASEQYF
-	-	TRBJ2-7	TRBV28	TGTGCCAGCAGTTTAATGCCAGGAGGGGGGGGAAGCGGTGACGAGCAGTACTTC	CASSLMPGGGGSGDEQYF
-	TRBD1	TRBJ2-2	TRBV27	TGTGCCAGCCGACAGGGGGTGACCACCGGGGAGCTGTTTTTT	CASRQGVTTGELFF
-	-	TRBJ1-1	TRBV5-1	TGCGCCAGCAGCTTTGAGGAGATGAACACTGAAGCTTTCTTT	CASSFEEMNTEAFF
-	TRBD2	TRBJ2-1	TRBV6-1	TGTGCCAGCAGTGAACTTGGGGTGGCTAGCGGGAAGTACAATGAGCAGTTCTTC	CASSELGVASGKYNEQFF
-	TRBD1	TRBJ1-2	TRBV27	TGTGCCAGCAGTCCCGGGACAGGGGGTTTGCTAGACTATGGCTACACCTTC	CASSPGTGGLLDYGYTF
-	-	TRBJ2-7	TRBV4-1	TGCGCCAGCAGCCAAGTTCAGTTCGACGAGCAGTACTTC	CASSQVQFDEQYF
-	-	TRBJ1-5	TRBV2	TGTGCCAGCAGTTCAAACAAAGATAGCAATCAGCCCCAGCATTTT	CASSSNKDSNQPQHF
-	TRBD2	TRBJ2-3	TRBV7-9	TGTGCCAGCGAGCGGGACTCCACAGATACGCAGTATTTT	CASERDSTDTQYF
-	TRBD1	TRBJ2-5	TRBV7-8	TGTGCCAGCAGCCCTCGGGACAGCCTCGGGGAGACCCAGTACTTC	CASSPRDSLGETQYF
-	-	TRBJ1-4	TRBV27	TGTGCCAGCAGTTCCCTGGGACCGGTTGAAAAACTGTTTTTT	CASSSLGPVEKLFF
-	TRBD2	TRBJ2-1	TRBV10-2	TGCGCCACCCTAAGCGGGGCGAGCTCCTACAATGAGCAGTTCTTC	CATLSGASSYNEQFF
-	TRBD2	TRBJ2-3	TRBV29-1	TGCAGCGTTGAAGATCGTGGTAGCGGGGGTGATACGCAGTATTTT	CSVEDRGSGGDTQYF
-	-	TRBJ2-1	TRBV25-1	TGTGCCAGCAGTGATCTTACCTACAATGAGCAGTTCTTC	CASSDLTYNEQFF
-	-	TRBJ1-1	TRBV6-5	TGTGCCAGCAGTTACTCGGACGAATACACTGAAGCTTTCTTT	CASSYSDEYTEAFF
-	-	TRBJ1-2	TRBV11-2	TGTGCCAGCAGCTTAGTCCGGGACTACTACACCTTC	CASSLVRDYYTF
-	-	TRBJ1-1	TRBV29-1	TGCAGCGTTGAAACAGGGTCGGACACTGAAGCTTTCTTT	CSVETGSDTEAFF
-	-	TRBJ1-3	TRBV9	TGTGCCAGCAGCACCTCAGGGGTCTCTGGAAACACCATATATTTT	CASSTSGVSGNTIYF
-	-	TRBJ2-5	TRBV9	TGTGCCAGCAGCGTAGTGGCTAGCTACCAAGAGACCCAGTACTTC	CASSVVASYQETQYF
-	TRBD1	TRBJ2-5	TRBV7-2	TGTGCCAGCAGCCGACAGGGTGCAGAGACCCAGTACTTC	CASSRQGAETQYF
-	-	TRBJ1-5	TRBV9	TGTGCCAGCAGCCCCTTGGGGGACAGCAATCAGCCCCAGCATTTT	CASSPLGDSNQPQHF
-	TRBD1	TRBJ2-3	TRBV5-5	TGTGCCAGCAGCTTGGCACCAGGGGGCGCAGTCCCCACAGATACGCAGTATTTT	CASSLAPGGAVPTDTQYF
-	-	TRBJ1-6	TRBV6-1	TGTGCCAGCAATGGACAAGCTACTTCAAATTCACCCCTCCACTTT	CASNGQATSNSPLHF
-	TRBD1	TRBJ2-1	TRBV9	TGTGCCAGCAGCGAGGGGGCCACCCGAGATAATGAGCAGTTCTTC	CASSEGATRDNEQFF
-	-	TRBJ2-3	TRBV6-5	TGTGCCAGCAGCCAGGACAGCACAGATACGCAGTATTTT	CASSQDSTDTQYF
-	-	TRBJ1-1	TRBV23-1	TGCGCCAGCAGTCAAAGTTACCTGGGGGATCCCACTGAAGCTTTCTTT	CASSQSYLGDPTEAFF
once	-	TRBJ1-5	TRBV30	TGTGCCTGGAGTGTAGATGGAGATCAGCCCCAGCATTTT	CAWSVDGDQPQHF
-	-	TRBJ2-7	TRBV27	TGTGCCAGCAGCCCCTCCGAGGGGCCTTTCTCCTACGAGCAGTACTTC	CASSPSEGPFSYEQYF
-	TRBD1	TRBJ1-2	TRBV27	TGTGCCAGCAGCCAACAGGGGGCCACCCCATATGGCTACACCTTC	CASSQQGATPYGYTF
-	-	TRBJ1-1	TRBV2	TGTGCCAGCAAAGAGAACACTGAAGCTTTCTTT	CASKENTEAFF
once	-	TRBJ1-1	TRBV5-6	TGTGCCAGCACTTTGTGGGGGTCGGCTGAAGCTTTCTTT	CASTLWGSAEAFF
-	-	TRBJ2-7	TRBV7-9	TGTGCCAGCAGCCGGGGGAACTACTACGAGCAGTACTTC	CASSRGNYYEQYF
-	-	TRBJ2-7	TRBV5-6	TGTGCCAGCAGCCAGGTGGGTTACCCCTACGAGCAGTACTTC	CASSQVGYPYEQYF
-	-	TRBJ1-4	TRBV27	TGTGCCAGCAGCTCTCTTACAGGGCTAACTAATGAAAAACTGTTTTTT	CASSSLTGLTNEKLFF
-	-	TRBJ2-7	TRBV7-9	TGTGCCAGCAGCTTAGCGCGACAGCGCGAGCAGTACTTC	CASSLARQREQYF
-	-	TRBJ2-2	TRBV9	TGTGCCAGCAGCGCAACAGGGTCCGGGGAGCTGTTTTTT	CASSATGSGELFF
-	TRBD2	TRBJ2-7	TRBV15	TGTGCCACCTCCCGGACTAGCGGTTACGAGCAGTACTTC	CATSRTSGYEQYF
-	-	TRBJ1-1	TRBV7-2	TGTGCCAGTGTGGTGACAGGAACCAACACTGAAGCTTTCTTT	CASVVTGTNTEAFF